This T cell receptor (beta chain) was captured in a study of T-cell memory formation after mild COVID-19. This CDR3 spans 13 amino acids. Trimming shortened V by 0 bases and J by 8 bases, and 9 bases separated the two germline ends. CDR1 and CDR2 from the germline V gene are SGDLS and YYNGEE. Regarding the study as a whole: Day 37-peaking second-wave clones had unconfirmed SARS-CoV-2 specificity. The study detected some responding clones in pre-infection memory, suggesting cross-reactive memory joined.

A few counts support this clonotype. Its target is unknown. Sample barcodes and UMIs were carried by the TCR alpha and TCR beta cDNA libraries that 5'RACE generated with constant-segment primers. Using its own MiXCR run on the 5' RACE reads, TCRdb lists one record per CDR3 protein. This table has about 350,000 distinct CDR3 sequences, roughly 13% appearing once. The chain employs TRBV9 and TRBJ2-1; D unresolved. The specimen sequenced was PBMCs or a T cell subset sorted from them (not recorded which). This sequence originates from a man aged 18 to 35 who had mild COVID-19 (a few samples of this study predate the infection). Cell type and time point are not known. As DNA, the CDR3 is TGTGCCAGCAGCGTAGTTAGTGGCGATGAGCAGTTCTTC. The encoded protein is CASSVVSGDEQFF.